The rows below give T cell receptor beta chains drawn from one sample of a study of blood T cell repertoires in COVID-19. TCRdb keeps only in-frame clones here, not all; method: immunoSEQ multiplex PCR. Of tens of thousands of clones detected, about 86% appear once; the ten largest clones hold more than 50%. The sample consisted of peripheral blood. The receptor set was obtained from a man between 65 and 85 years old with acute or convalescent COVID-19. The CDR3 runs from the conserved cysteine through the conserved F or W. A D gene is named only where the DNA matches it firmly.

d_call	v_call	j_call	cdr3_aa
-	TRBV13	TRBJ1-3	CASSLDRSPGNTIYF
TRBD1	TRBV6-2/TRBV6-3	TRBJ1-2	CASSGQGALFGYTF
TRBD1	TRBV30	TRBJ1-5	CAWSDRGLYNQPQHF
TRBD1	TRBV12-3/TRBV12-4	TRBJ1-5	CASSRDREQPQHF
-	TRBV18	TRBJ2-5	CASSPTPRGGTQYF
-	TRBV5-4	TRBJ1-2	CASSIPGTDYGYTF
-	TRBV12-5	TRBJ1-2	CASRERLYGYTF
-	TRBV4-2	TRBJ2-2	CASSQVGETGELFF
TRBD1	TRBV5-4	TRBJ2-7	CASKETGSYEQYF
-	TRBV5-1	TRBJ1-1	CASSLVDSANTEAFF
-	TRBV28	TRBJ2-7	CASSLGGPRYEQYF
-	TRBV4-2	TRBJ2-3	CASSQNPSLAGPARDTQYF
TRBD1	TRBV7-2	TRBJ1-6	CASSSSQTGASPLHF
TRBD1	TRBV30	TRBJ1-2	CAWNRGPISYGYTF
TRBD2	TRBV9	TRBJ2-1	CASSVRAAGEYNEQFF
TRBD2	TRBV7-2	TRBJ2-5	CASSLALRGLAYQETQYF
-	TRBV29-1	TRBJ1-1	CSVGLGGQTEAFF
-	TRBV5-4	TRBJ1-2	CASSPDRSYGYTF
-	TRBV19	TRBJ1-1	CASSVSDTEAFF
TRBD1	TRBV5-4	TRBJ2-2	CASSWDRGKTGELFF
TRBD1	TRBV11-1	TRBJ2-7	CASSFGTAWPYEQYF
TRBD1	TRBV4-1	TRBJ1-1	CASSQVDGTGGTEAFF
-	TRBV7-2	TRBJ2-2	CASSLSIRDTGELFF
-	TRBV10-3	TRBJ1-2	CAISETKGEGYTF
-	TRBV11-2	TRBJ2-7	CASSRGGYEQYF
TRBD2	TRBV27	TRBJ2-1	CASSSPSGRATTNEQFF
-	TRBV6-4	TRBJ1-2	CASSALRVDYGYTF
TRBD2	TRBV28	TRBJ2-7	CASSLFPQAGGSHEQYF
-	TRBV28	TRBJ2-7	CASQRQGTYEQYF
TRBD1	TRBV27	TRBJ1-2	CASSFLGQGAAGYTF
TRBD1	TRBV19	TRBJ1-2	CASSMGTGGYNYGYTF
-	TRBV5-8	TRBJ1-3	CASTRERGSGNTIYF
TRBD1	TRBV4-1	TRBJ1-5	CASSQVSGTGGNQPQHF
-	TRBV11-2	TRBJ1-1	CASIIRGGFEAEAFF
TRBD2	TRBV7-2	TRBJ2-7	CASSLGGTSGAYEQYF
-	TRBV6-4	TRBJ2-1	CASSQTWYTEQFF
TRBD1	TRBV11-2	TRBJ1-4	CASSLGETGRPNEKLFF
-	TRBV11-2	TRBJ1-3	CASSPPRAGARGNTIYF
TRBD2	TRBV5-6	TRBJ2-1	CASSFWGRGYNEQFF
-	TRBV7-8	TRBJ1-4	CASSSRRGYEKLFF
-	TRBV14	TRBJ1-1	CASSGSLMNTEAFF
TRBD2	TRBV27	TRBJ2-7	CASGASGYYEQYF